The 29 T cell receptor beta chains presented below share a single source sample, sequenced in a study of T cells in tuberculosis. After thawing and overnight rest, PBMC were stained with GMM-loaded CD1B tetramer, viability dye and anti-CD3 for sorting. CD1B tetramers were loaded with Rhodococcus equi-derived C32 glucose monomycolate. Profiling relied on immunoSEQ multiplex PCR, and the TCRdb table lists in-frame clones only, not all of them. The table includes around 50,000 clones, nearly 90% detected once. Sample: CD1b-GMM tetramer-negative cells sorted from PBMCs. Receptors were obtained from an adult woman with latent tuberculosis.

Written as DNA, the CDR3 is TGTGCCAGCAGTGAAGCACGAGGGTACAATGAGCAGTTCTTC. Its translation is CASSEARGYNEQFF. The V call is TRBV2, the J call TRBJ2-1, with D possibly TRBD2 on 5 matching bases. Germline V gives CDR1 SNHLY, CDR2 FYNNEI. V was cut by 0 bases and J by 4 bases, with 7 bases left in between. The CDR3 is made up of 14 amino acids.

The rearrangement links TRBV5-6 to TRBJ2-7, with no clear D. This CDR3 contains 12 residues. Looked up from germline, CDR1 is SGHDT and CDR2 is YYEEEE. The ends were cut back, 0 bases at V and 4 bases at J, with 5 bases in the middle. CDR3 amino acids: CASSLEPYEQYF. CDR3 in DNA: TGTGCCAGCAGCTTGGAGCCGTACGAGCAGTACTTC.

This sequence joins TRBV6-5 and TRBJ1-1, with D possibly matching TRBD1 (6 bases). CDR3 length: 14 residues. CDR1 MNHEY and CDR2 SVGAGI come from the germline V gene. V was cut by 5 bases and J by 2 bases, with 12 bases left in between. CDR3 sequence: CASSPAGDNTEAFF. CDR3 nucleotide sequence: TGTGCCAGCAGTCCAGCAGGGGATAACACTGAAGCTTTCTTT.

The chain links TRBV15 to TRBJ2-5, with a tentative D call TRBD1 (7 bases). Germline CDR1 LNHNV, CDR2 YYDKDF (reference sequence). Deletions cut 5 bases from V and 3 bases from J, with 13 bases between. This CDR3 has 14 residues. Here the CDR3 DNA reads TGTGCCACCAGCGGGCAGGGGGGTAAAGAGACCCAGTACTTC. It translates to CATSGQGGKETQYF.

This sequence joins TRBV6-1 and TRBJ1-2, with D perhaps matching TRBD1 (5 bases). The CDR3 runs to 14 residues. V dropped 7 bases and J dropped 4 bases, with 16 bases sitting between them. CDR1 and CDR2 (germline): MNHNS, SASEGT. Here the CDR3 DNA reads TGTGCCAGCACCAATAGGGGACTGATCTATGGCTACACCTTC. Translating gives CASTNRGLIYGYTF.

The CDR3 protein is CASSIGQSYEQYF. In nucleotides, the CDR3 is TGTGCCAGTAGTATCGGACAGTCCTACGAGCAGTACTTC. This sequence joins TRBV19 and TRBJ2-7, with a tentative D call TRBD1 (6 bases). CDR1 is LNHDA, CDR2 SQIVND, per germline (reference sequence). This CDR3 is 13 amino acids long. Trimming pared 3 bases from V and 1 base from J, leaving 7 bases between.

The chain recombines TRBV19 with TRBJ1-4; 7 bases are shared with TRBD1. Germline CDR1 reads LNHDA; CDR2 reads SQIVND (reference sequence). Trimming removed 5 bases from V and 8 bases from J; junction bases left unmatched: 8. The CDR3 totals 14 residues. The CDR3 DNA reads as TGTGCCAGTAGTTCCGGGACAGTAGAAGAAAAACTGTTTTTT. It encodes CASSSGTVEEKLFF.

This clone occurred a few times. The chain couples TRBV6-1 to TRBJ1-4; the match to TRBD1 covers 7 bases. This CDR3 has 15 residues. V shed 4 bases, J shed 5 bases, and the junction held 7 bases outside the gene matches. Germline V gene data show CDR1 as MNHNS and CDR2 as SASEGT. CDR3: CASSAPGQFNEKLFF. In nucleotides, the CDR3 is TGTGCCAGCAGTGCCCCGGGACAGTTCAATGAAAAACTGTTTTTT.

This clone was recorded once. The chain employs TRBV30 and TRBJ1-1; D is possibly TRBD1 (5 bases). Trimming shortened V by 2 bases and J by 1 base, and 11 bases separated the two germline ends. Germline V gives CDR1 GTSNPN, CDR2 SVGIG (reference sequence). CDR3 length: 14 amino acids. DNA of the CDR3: TGTGCCTGGAGTCCTAGGGGAAGGAACACTGAAGCTTTCTTT. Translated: CAWSPRGRNTEAFF. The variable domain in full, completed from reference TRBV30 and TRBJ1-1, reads SQTIHQWPATLVQPVGSPLSLECTVEGTSNPNLYWYRQAAGRGLQLLFYSVGIGQISSEVPQNLSASRPQDRQFILSSKKLLLSDSGFYLCAWSPRGRNTEAFFGQGTRLTVV.

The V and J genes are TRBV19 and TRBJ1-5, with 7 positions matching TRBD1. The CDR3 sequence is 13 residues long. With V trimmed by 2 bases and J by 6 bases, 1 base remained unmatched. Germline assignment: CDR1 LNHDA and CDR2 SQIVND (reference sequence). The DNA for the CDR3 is TGTGCCAGTAGTATAACAGGGGCTCAGCCCCAGCATTTT. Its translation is CASSITGAQPQHF. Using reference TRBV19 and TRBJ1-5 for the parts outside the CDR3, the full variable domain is DGGITQSPKYLFRKEGQNVTLSCEQNLNHDAMYWYRQDPGQGLRLIYYSQIVNDFQKGDIAEGYSVSREKKESFPLTVTSAQKNPTAFYLCASSITGAQPQHFGDGTRLSIL.

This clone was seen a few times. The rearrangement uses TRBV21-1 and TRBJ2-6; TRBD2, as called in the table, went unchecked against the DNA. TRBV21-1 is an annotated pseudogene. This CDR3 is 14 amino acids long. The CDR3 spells CASTGYSGANVLTF. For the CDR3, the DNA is TGTGCCAGCACCGGGTACTCTGGGGCCAACGTCCTGACTTTC.

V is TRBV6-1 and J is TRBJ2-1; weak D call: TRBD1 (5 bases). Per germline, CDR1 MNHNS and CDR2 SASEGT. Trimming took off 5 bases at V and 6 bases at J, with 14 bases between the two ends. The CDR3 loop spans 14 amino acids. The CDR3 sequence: CASSLSAGINEQFF. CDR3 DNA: TGTGCCAGCAGTCTATCCGCAGGGATCAATGAGCAGTTCTTC.

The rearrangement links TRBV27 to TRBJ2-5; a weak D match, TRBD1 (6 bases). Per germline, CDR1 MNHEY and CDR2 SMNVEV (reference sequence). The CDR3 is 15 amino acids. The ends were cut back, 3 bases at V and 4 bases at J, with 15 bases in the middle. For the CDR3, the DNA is TGTGCCAGCAGTTTCGCAACACAGGGTAGAGAGACCCAGTACTTC. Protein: CASSFATQGRETQYF.

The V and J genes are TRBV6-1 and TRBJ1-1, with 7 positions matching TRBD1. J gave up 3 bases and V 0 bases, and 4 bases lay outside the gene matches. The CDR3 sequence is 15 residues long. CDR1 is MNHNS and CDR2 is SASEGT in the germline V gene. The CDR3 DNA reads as TGTGCCAGCAGTGAAGCCCGCCAGGGGGACACTGAAGCTTTCTTT. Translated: CASSEARQGDTEAFF.

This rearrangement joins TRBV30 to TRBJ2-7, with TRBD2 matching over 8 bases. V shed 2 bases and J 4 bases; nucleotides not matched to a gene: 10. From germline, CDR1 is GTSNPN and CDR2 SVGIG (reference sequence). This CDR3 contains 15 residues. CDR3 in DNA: TGTGCCTGGAGTCCCCCCCGGGAGGGCTTGTACGAGCAGTACTTC. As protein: CAWSPPREGLYEQYF.

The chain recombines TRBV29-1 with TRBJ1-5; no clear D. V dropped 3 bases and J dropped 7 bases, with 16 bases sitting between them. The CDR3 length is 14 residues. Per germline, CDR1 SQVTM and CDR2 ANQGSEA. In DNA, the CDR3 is TGCAGCGTTGATATTGAGGGCTTAGGGCAGCCCCAGCATTTT. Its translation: CSVDIEGLGQPQHF.

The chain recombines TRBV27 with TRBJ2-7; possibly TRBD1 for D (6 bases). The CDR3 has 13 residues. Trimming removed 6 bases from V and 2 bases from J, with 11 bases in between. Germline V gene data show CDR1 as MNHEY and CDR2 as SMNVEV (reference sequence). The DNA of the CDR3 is TGTGCCAGCAGGTCAGGGGCCGCCTACGAGCAGTACTTC. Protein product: CASRSGAAYEQYF.

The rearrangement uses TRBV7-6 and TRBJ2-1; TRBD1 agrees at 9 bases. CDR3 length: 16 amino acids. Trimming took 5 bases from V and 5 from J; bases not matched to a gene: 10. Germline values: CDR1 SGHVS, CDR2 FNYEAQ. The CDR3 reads CASSQTGTGSHNEQFF. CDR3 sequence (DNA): TGTGCCAGCAGCCAGACCGGGACAGGGTCCCACAATGAGCAGTTCTTC.

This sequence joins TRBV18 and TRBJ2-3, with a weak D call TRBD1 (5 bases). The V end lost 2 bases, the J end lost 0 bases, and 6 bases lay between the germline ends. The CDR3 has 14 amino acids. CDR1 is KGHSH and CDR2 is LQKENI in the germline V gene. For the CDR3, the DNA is TGTGCCAGCTCACCAGACAGCAGCACAGATACGCAGTATTTT. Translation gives CASSPDSSTDTQYF.

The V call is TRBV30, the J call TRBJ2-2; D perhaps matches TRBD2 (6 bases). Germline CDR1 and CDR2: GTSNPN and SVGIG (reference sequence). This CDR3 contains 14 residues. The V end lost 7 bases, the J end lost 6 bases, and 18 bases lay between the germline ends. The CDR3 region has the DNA TGTGCCTCACTCCCTAGCGCCCTCGCCGGGGAGCTGTTTTTT. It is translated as CASLPSALAGELFF.

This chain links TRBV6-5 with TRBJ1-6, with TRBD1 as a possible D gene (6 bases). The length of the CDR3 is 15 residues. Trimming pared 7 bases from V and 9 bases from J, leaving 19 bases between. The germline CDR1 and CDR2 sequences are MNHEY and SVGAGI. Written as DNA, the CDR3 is TGTGCCAGCACAAGGTCGACAGGTTTAGGTTCACCCCTCCACTTT. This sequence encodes CASTRSTGLGSPLHF.

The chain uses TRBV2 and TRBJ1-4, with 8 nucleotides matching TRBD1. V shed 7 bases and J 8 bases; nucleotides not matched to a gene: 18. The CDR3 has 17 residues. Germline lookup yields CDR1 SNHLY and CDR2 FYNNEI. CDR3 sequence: CASNVWGPDRGEEKLFF. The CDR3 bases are TGTGCCAGCAATGTCTGGGGACCCGACAGGGGAGAAGAAAAACTGTTTTTT. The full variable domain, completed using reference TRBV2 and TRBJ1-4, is EPEVTQTPSHQVTQMGQEVILRCVPISNHLYFYWYRQILGQKVEFLVSFYNNEISEKSEIFDDQFSVERPDGSNFTLKIRSTKLEDSAMYFCASNVWGPDRGEEKLFFGSGTQLSVL.

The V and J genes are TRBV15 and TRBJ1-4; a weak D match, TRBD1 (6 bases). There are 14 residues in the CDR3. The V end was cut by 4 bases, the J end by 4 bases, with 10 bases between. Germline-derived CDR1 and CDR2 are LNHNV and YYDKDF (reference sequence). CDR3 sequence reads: CATSKQGLNEKLFF. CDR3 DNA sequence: TGTGCCACCAGCAAACAGGGTCTTAATGAAAAACTGTTTTTT.

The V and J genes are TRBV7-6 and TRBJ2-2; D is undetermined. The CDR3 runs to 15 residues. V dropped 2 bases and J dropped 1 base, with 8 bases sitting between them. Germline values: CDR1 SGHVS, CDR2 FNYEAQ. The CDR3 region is CASSLTYLNTGELFF. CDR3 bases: TGTGCCAGCAGCTTAACCTATTTGAACACCGGGGAGCTGTTTTTT.

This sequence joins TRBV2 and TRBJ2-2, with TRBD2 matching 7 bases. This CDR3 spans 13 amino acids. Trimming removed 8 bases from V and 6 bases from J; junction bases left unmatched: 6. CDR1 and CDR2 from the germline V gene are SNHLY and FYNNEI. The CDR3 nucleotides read TGTGCCAGCGGACTACTAGCGTCCGGGGAGCTGTTTTTT. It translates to CASGLLASGELFF.

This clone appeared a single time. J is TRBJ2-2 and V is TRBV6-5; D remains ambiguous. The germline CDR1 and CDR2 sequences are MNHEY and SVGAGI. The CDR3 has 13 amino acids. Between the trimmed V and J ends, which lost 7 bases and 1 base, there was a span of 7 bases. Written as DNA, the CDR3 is TGTGCCAGCACCTCAGAGAACACCGGGGAGCTGTTTTTT. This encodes CASTSENTGELFF.

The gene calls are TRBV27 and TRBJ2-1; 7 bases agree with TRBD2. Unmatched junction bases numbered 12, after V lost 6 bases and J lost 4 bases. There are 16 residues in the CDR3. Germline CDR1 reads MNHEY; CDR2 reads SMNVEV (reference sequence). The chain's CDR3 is CASSRGASGVYNEQFF. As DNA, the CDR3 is TGTGCCAGCAGCCGCGGAGCTAGCGGAGTGTACAATGAGCAGTTCTTC.

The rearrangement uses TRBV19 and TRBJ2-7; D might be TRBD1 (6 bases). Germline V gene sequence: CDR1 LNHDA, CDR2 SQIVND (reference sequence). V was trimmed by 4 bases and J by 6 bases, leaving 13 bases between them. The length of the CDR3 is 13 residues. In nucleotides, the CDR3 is TGTGCCAGTAGTACCCAATCCAGGGGCGAGCAGTACTTC. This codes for CASSTQSRGEQYF.

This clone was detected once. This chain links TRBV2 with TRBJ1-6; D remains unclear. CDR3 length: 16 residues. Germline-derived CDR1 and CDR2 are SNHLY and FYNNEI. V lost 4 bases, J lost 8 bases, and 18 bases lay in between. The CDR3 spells CASSVPRAMNDSPLHF. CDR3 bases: TGTGCCAGCAGTGTTCCGAGGGCGATGAACGATTCACCCCTCCACTTT.